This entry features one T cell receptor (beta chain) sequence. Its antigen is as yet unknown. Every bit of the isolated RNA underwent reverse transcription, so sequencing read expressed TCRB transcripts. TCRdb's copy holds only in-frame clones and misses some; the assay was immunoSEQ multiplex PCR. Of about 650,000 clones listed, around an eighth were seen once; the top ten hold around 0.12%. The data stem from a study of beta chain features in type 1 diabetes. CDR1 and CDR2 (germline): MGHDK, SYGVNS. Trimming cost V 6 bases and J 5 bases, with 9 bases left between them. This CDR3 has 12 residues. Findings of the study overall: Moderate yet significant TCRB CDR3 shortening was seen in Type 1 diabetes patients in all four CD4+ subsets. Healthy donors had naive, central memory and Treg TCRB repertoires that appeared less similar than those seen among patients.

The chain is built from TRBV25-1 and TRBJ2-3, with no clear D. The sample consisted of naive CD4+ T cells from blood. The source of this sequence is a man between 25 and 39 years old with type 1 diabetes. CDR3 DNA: TGTGCCAGCAGGGGGTTGGTAGATACGCAGTATTTT. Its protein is CASRGLVDTQYF.